This T cell receptor beta chain was recovered during a study of blood T cells in healthy people across ages. Overall study context: Template switching retrieved approximately one barcoded beta molecule for each two T cells.

With a J-beta primer mix and a sample-barcoded 5' primer, a second PCR ran about 7 to 12 cycles. Unique molecular identifiers of 12 random nucleotides labeled each cDNA. TCRdb called the 5' RACE reads again in MiXCR, with one record for every CDR3 protein. The repertoire consists of roughly 640,000 distinct CDR3 sequences, with under 30% occurring once and the leading ten covering around 16%. The V gene lost 5 bases and the J gene lost 10 bases, with 15 bases spanning the gap. Germline V gives CDR1 LNHDA, CDR2 SQIVND (reference sequence). This CDR3 is built from 13 residues. Individuals who donated were healthy Caucasians from Russia aged roughly 6 to 90. Total RNA, at least 5 micrograms per sample, came from PBMCs.

This clonotype originated in an elderly woman in good health. Source material: blood. The rearrangement uses TRBV19 and TRBJ2-1; D gene uncertain. The CDR3 DNA follows: TGTGCCAGTAGTCGTCACAGTCCTAGGGAGCAGTTCTTC. Encoded protein: CASSRHSPREQFF.